The next 6 T cell receptor beta chains were all read from a single sample in a study of shared clonotypes between healthy human individuals. TCRdb's copy holds only in-frame clones and misses some; the assay was immunoSEQ multiplex PCR. Of around 2,000,000 clones in the sample, over 85% were seen once. The naive CD8 subset, CD45RO-negative cells positively selected for CCR7, excluded terminally differentiated effector memory CD45RA+ cells. Sequenced material: naive CD8+ T cells sorted from blood. The receptor source for this set is a man younger than 35 in good health.

The chain carries TRBV4-1 and TRBJ2-7, with 8 bases aligning to TRBD1. Germline V gene sequence: CDR1 MGHRA, CDR2 YSYEKL. With 2 bases clipped from V and 0 bases from J, the junction kept 12 bases outside the gene matches. The CDR3 contains 18 residues. In nucleotides, the CDR3 is TGCGCCAGCAGCCAAACGGTGACTCCGGGACAGGACTCCTACGAGCAGTACTTC. Translating it yields CASSQTVTPGQDSYEQYF.

The chain combines TRBV2 with TRBJ1-3; D is unclear. The V end lost 2 bases, the J end lost 4 bases, and 15 bases lay between the germline ends. The CDR3 contains 16 residues. Per the germline V gene, CDR1 is SNHLY and CDR2 is FYNNEI. The CDR3 here is CASSERPALLGNTIYF. The CDR3 region has the DNA TGTGCCAGCAGTGAACGGCCGGCTCTGTTAGGAAACACCATATATTTT. The variable domain in full, with the rest retrieved from reference TRBV2 and TRBJ1-3, is EPEVTQTPSHQVTQMGQEVILRCVPISNHLYFYWYRQILGQKVEFLVSFYNNEISEKSEIFDDQFSVERPDGSNFTLKIRSTKLEDSAMYFCASSERPALLGNTIYFGEGSWLTVV.

The rearrangement uses TRBV6-5 and TRBJ2-7; tentatively, D is TRBD1 or TRBD2 (5 bases each). The germline V gene has CDR1 MNHEY and CDR2 SVGAGI. The V end was cut by 6 bases, the J end by 11 bases, with 14 bases between. The CDR3 runs 11 residues. The CDR3 here is CASSYGTGEYF. Written as DNA, the CDR3 is TGTGCCAGCAGCTACGGGACGGGCGAGTACTTC.

In this sample, this clone turned up once. The chain uses TRBV2 and TRBJ2-5; TRBD2 matches 7 bases. Germline CDR1 SNHLY, CDR2 FYNNEI. The CDR3 covers 17 residues. V was pared by 8 bases and J by 1 base, with 16 bases of the junction left unmatched. The CDR3 loop reads CASQFEAGLHLQETQYF. The CDR3 DNA reads TGTGCCAGCCAATTCGAAGCGGGACTACACCTCCAAGAGACCCAGTACTTC.

J is TRBJ2-7 and V is TRBV28; 9 bases match TRBD1. The CDR3 length is 14 residues. The V segment lost 5 bases and the J segment 5 bases; nucleotides outside the gene matches: 7. Germline V gives CDR1 MDHEN, CDR2 SYDVKM. CDR3 DNA sequence: TGTGCCAGCAGTCTCCTTGGACAGGGGAACGAGCAGTACTTC. Its protein is CASSLLGQGNEQYF.

The J gene is TRBJ1-1, the V gene TRBV5-6, with TRBD1 as a possible D gene (5 bases). Looked up from germline, CDR1 is SGHDT and CDR2 is YYEEEE. Trimming removed 5 bases from V and 5 bases from J, with 25 bases in between. The CDR3 covers 17 residues. The CDR3 loop is CASSIQVWAMDVTEAFF. CDR3 nucleotide sequence: TGTGCCAGCAGTATACAGGTTTGGGCAATGGATGTTACTGAAGCTTTCTTT.